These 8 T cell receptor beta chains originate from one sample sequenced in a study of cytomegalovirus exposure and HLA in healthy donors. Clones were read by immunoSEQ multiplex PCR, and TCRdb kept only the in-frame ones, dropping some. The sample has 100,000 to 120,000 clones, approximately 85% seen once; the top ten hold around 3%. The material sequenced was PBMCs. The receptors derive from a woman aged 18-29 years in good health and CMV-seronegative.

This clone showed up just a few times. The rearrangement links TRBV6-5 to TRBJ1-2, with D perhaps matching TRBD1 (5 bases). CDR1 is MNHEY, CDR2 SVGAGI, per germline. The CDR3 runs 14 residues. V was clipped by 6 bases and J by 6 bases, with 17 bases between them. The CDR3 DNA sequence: TGTGCCAGCAGCATGTCAGGGTCAAGCGATGGCTACACCTTC. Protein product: CASSMSGSSDGYTF.

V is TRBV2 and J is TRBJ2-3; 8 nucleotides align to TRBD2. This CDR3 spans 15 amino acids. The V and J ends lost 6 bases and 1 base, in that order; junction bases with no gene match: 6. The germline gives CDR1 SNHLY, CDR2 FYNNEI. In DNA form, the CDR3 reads TGTGCCAGCAGCCTGCGGGGGGCTGGCACAGATACGCAGTATTTT. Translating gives CASSLRGAGTDTQYF.

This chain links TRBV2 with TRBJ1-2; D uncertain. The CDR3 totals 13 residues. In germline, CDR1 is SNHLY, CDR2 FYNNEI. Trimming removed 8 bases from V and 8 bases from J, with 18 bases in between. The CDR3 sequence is CASLEGLSVGYTF. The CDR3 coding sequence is TGTGCCAGCTTAGAAGGACTCTCGGTGGGCTACACCTTC.

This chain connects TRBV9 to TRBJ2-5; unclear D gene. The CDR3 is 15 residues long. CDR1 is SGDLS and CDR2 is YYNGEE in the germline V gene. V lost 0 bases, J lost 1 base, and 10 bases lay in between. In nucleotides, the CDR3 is TGTGCCAGCAGCGTAGCCCCTTCCTTCCAAGAGACCCAGTACTTC. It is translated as CASSVAPSFQETQYF.

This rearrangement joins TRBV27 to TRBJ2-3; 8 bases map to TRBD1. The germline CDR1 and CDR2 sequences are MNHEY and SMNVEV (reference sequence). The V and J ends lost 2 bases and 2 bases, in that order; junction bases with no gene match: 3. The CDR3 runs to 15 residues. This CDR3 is CASSLRDRPTDTQYF. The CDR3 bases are TGTGCCAGCAGTTTAAGGGACAGGCCCACAGATACGCAGTATTTT.

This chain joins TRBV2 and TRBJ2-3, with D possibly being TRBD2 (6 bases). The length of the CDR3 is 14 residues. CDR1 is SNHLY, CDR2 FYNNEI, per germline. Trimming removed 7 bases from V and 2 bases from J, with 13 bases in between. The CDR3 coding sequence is TGTGCCAGCATGGACGGGAGTTACACAGATACGCAGTATTTT. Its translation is CASMDGSYTDTQYF.

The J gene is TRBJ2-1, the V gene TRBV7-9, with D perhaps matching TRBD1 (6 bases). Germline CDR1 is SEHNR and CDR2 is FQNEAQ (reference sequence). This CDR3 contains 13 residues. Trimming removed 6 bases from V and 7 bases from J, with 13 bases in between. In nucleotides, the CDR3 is TGTGCCAGCAGGCCAGGGGAGAGGAATGAGCAGTTCTTC. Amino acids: CASRPGERNEQFF.

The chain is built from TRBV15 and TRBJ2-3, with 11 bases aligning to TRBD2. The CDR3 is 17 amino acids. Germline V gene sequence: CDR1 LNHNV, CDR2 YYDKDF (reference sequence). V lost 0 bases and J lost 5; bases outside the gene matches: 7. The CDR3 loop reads CATSRDLSGGARDTQYF. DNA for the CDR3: TGTGCCACCAGCAGAGATCTTAGCGGGGGGGCCAGAGATACGCAGTATTTT.